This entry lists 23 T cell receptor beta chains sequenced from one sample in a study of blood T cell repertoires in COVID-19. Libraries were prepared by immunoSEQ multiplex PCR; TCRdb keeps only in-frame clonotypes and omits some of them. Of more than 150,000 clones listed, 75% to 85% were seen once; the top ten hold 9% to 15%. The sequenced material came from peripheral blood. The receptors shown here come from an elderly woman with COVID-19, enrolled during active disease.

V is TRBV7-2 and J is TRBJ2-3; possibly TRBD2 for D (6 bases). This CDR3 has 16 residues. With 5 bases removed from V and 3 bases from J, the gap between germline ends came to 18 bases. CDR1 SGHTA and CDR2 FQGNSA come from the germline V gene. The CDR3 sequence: CASSLRANLATDTQYF. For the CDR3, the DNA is TGTGCCAGCAGCCTACGGGCTAATCTAGCGACAGATACGCAGTATTTT.

CDR3 region: CASSLDSSSVPGDAFF. CDR3 DNA sequence: TGTGCCAGCAGCTTAGACAGTTCGAGCGTTCCAGGGGACGCTTTCTTT. The chain links TRBV7-9 to TRBJ1-1; D may be TRBD1 (6 bases). V was shortened by 1 base and J by 11 bases, with 23 bases between the two germline ends. CDR1 and CDR2 (germline): SEHNR, FQNEAQ (reference sequence). The CDR3 extends over 16 amino acids.

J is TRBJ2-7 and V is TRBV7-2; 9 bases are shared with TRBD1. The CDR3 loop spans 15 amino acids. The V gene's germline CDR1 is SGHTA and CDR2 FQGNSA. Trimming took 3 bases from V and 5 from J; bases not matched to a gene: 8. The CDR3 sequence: CASSFRQGVVDEQYF. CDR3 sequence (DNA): TGTGCCAGCAGCTTTAGACAGGGGGTAGTGGACGAGCAGTACTTC.

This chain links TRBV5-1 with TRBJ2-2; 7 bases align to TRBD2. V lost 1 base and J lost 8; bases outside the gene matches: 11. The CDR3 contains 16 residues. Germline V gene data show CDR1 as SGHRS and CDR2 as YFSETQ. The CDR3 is CASSLIPGLPKGELFF. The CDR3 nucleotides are TGCGCCAGCAGCTTGATCCCGGGACTACCGAAAGGGGAGCTGTTTTTT.

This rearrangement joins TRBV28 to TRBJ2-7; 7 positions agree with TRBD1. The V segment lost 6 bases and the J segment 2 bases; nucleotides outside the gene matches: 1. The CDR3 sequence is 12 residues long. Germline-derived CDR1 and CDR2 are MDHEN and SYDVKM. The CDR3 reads CASRQGPYEQYF. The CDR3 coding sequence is TGTGCCAGCAGACAGGGGCCCTACGAGCAGTACTTC.

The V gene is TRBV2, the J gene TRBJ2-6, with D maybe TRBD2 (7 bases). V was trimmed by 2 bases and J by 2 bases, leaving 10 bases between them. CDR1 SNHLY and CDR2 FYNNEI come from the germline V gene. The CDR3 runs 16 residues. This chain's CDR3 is CASSERRGPGANVLTF. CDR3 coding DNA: TGTGCCAGCAGTGAAAGGCGGGGGCCTGGGGCCAACGTCCTGACTTTC.

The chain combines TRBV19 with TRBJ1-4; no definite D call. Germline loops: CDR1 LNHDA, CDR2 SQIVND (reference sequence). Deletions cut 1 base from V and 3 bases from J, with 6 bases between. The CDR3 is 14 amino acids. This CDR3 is CASSIGRANEKLFF. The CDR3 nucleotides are TGTGCCAGTAGTATAGGACGGGCTAATGAAAAACTGTTTTTT.

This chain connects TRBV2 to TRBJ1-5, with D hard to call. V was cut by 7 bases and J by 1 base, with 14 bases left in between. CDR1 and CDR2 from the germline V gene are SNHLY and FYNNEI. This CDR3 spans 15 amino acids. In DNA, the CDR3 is TGTGCCAGCACCCCGGAGAGGGTGAGCAATCAGCCCCAGCATTTT. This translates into CASTPERVSNQPQHF.

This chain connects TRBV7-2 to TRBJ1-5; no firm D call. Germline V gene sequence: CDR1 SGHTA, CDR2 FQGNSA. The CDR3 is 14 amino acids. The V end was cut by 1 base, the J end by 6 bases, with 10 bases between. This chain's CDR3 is CASSLGSPGQPQHF. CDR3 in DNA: TGTGCCAGCAGCTTAGGATCGCCGGGTCAGCCCCAGCATTTT.

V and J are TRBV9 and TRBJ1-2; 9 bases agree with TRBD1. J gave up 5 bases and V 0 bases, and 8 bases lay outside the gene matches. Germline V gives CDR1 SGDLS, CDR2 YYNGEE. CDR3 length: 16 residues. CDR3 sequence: CASSVDGQGPGYGYTF. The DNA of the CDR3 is TGTGCCAGCAGCGTAGACGGACAGGGGCCTGGGTATGGCTACACCTTC.

The CDR3 coding sequence is TGTGCCAGCAGCCAAAAGGGCATAGGAGGGCTCTACAATGAGCAGTTCTTC. This encodes CASSQKGIGGLYNEQFF. The chain combines TRBV3-1 (or the pseudogene TRBV3-2) with TRBJ2-1; the D gene is possibly TRBD2 (6 bases). This CDR3 is 17 amino acids long. Trimming removed 2 bases at V and 3 bases at J, with 17 bases between. Germline V gene sequence: CDR1 LGHDT, CDR2 YNNKEL (reference sequence).

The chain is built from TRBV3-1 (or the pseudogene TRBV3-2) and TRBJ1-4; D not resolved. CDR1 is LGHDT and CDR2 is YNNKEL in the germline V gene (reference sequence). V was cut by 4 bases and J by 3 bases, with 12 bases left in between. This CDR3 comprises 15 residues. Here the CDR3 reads CASSPGGTANEKLFF. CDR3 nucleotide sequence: TGTGCCAGCAGCCCGGGAGGCACAGCTAATGAAAAACTGTTTTTT.

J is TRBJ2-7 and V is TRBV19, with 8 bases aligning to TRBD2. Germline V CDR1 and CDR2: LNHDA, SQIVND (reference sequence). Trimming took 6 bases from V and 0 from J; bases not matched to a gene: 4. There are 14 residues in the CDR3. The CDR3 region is CASSQSGGSYEQYF. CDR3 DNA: TGTGCCAGTAGCCAGAGCGGGGGCTCCTACGAGCAGTACTTC.

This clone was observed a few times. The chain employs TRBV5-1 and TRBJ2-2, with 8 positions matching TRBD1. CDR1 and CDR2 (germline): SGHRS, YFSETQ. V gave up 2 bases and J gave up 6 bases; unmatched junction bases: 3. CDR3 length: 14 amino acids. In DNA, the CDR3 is TGCGCCAGCAGCTTCGGACAGGGCGCCGGGGAGCTGTTTTTT. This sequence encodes CASSFGQGAGELFF.

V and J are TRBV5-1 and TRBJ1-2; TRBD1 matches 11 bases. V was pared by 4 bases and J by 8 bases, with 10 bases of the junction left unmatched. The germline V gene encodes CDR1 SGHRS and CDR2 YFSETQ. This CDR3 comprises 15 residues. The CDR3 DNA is TGCGCCAGCAGCCCCCAAGGACAGGGGGCACGGGGCTACACCTTC. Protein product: CASSPQGQGARGYTF.

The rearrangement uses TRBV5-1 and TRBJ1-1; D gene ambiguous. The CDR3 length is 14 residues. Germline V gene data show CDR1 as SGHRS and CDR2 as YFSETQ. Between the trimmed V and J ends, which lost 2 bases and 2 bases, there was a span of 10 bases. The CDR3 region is CASSFLGRNTEAFF. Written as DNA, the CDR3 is TGCGCCAGCAGCTTCCTAGGGAGAAACACTGAAGCTTTCTTT.

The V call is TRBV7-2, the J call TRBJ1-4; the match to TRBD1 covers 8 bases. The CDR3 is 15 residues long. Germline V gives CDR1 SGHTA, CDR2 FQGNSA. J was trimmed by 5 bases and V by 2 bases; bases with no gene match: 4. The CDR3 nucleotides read TGTGCCAGCAGCTTAAAGGCAGGGGGCAATGAAAAACTGTTTTTT. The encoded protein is CASSLKAGGNEKLFF.

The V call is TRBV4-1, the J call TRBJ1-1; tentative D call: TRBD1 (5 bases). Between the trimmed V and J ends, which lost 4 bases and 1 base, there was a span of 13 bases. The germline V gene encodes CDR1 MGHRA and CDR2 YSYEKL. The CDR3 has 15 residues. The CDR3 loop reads CASSRGTAENTEAFF. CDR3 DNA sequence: TGCGCCAGCAGCCGCGGGACGGCTGAGAACACTGAAGCTTTCTTT.

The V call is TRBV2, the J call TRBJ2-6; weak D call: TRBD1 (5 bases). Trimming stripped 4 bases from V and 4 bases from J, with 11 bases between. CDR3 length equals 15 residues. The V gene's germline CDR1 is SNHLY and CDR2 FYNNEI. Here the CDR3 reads CASSVPGPGANVLTF. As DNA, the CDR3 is TGTGCCAGCAGTGTCCCAGGGCCCGGGGCCAACGTCCTGACTTTC.

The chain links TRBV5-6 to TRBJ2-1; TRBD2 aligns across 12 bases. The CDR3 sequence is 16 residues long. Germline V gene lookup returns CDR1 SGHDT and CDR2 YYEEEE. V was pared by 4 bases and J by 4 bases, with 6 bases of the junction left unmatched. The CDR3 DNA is TGTGCCAGCAGCGACAAGACTAGCGGGAGTTACAATGAGCAGTTCTTC. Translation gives CASSDKTSGSYNEQFF. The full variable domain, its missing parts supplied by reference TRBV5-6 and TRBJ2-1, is DAGVTQSPTHLIKTRGQQVTLRCSPKSGHDTVSWYQQALGQGPQFIFQYYEEEERQRGNFPDRFSGHQFPNYSSELNVNALLLGDSALYLCASSDKTSGSYNEQFFGPGTRLTVL.

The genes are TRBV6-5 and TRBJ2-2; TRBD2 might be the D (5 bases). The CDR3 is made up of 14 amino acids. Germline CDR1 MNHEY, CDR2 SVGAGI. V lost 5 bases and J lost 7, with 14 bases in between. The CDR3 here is CASSRGLRGGELFF. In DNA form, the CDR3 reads TGTGCCAGCAGTCGCGGGTTACGGGGCGGGGAGCTGTTTTTT.

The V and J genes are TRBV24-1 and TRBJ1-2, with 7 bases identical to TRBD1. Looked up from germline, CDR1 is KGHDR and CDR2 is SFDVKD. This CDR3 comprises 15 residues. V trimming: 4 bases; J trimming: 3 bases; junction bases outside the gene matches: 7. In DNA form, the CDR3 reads TGTGCCACCAGTGACGGGACAGAAGAGGACTATGGCTACACCTTC. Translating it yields CATSDGTEEDYGYTF.

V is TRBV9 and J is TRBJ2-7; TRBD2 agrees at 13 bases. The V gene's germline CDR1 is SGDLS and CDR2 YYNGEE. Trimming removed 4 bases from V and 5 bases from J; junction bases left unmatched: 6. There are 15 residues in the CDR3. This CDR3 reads CASSPRLAGGNEQYF. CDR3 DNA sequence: TGTGCCAGCAGCCCCCGACTAGCGGGAGGTAACGAGCAGTACTTC.